The T cell receptor beta chain under discussion was sequenced for a study of CD8+ T cells in alopecia areata. Study-wide findings and caveats: Having one nonresponder leaves uncertain how baseline CD8+ expansion relates to response. Relative to normal scalp, lesional scalp, especially alopecia totalis/universalis, showed higher clonality.

In the case of this clone: Its specificity is unknown.

Sequencing relied on a cDNA template that was reverse transcribed from extracted RNA. TCRdb keeps only in-frame clones here, not all; method: immunoSEQ multiplex PCR. This table holds 150,000 to 200,000 clones, roughly 66% found once. Described treatment: oral pan-JAK inhibitor, 5-10 mg twice daily. Per germline, CDR1 SQVTM and CDR2 ANQGSEA. The CDR3 runs 13 residues. The V and J ends lost 7 bases and 1 base respectively, with 14 bases between them. The TCR sequence derives from a human donor with alopecia areata. Specimen: CD4+ T cells sorted from blood, collected at week 24, from a patient treated with tofacitinib. The chain has TRBV29-1 and TRBJ2-7, with D uncertain. CDR3 nucleotide sequence: TGCAGCGGTTGGTCAGGTGATTCCTACGAGCAGTACTTC. Protein product: CSGWSGDSYEQYF.